The 27 T cell receptor beta chains given below trace back to one sample, sequenced in a study of beta chain features in type 1 diabetes. Every bit of the isolated RNA underwent reverse transcription, so sequencing read expressed TCRB transcripts. Clones were read by immunoSEQ multiplex PCR, and TCRdb kept only the in-frame ones, dropping some. There are under 450,000 clones in the sample; roughly 13% occur only once, and 0.03% to 0.04% lies in the top ten. Sequencing was performed on naive CD4+ T cells from blood. These receptor sequences come from a man in his thirties or forties in good health.

The genes are TRBV4-1 and TRBJ2-2; no firm D call. CDR3 size: 12 residues. V lost 3 bases to trimming and J lost 4 bases, with 3 bases between them. CDR1 MGHRA and CDR2 YSYEKL come from the germline V gene. The CDR3 spells CASSHSTGELFF. Here the CDR3 DNA reads TGCGCCAGCAGCCACAGCACCGGGGAGCTGTTTTTT.

This clone appeared a few times. The J gene is TRBJ2-3, the V gene TRBV7-3, with D unresolved. Germline V CDR1 and CDR2: SGHTA, FQGTGA. V gave up 2 bases and J gave up 1 base, with 16 bases separating them. The CDR3 runs to 17 residues. CDR3 sequence reads: CASSLSRLAPRTDTQYF. For the CDR3, the DNA is TGTGCCAGCAGCTTATCCCGGCTCGCGCCCCGCACAGATACGCAGTATTTT.

The chain links TRBV5-6 to TRBJ1-5; 7 bases fit TRBD1. The trim removed 4 bases at V and 7 bases at J, leaving 5 bases unmatched. The CDR3 is 13 residues long. Per the germline V gene, CDR1 is SGHDT and CDR2 is YYEEEE. CDR3 DNA: TGTGCCAGCAGCACCGGACAGGAACAGCCCCAGCATTTT. Residues: CASSTGQEQPQHF.

This clone was observed a few times. This chain connects TRBV10-3 to TRBJ2-5; D might be TRBD1 (6 bases). Between the trimmed V and J ends, which lost 4 bases and 2 bases, there was a span of 11 bases. Germline V gene sequence: CDR1 ENHRY, CDR2 SYGVKD. The CDR3 length is 14 residues. CDR3 coding DNA: TGTGCCATCAGTGTGGGACAACTTCAAGAGACCCAGTACTTC. This codes for CAISVGQLQETQYF.

Only a few counts were recorded for this clone. V usage is TRBV18 and J usage is TRBJ1-4; D remains unclear. V was clipped by 0 bases and J by 6 bases, with 14 bases between them. The CDR3 contains 16 residues. The V gene's germline CDR1 is KGHSH and CDR2 LQKENI. The chain's CDR3 is CASSPPSAKADEKLFF. CDR3 sequence (DNA): TGTGCCAGCTCACCACCGAGTGCCAAAGCGGATGAAAAACTGTTTTTT.

This clone appeared a few times. The gene calls are TRBV4-1 and TRBJ2-3, with TRBD1 as a possible D gene (6 bases). With 10 bases removed from V and 2 bases from J, the gap between germline ends came to 16 bases. CDR1 MGHRA and CDR2 YSYEKL come from the germline V gene. This CDR3 comprises 14 residues. DNA of the CDR3: TGCGCCACCAAGGACAGAGCACACACAGATACGCAGTATTTT. Its protein is CATKDRAHTDTQYF.

The rearrangement joins TRBV19 to TRBJ2-3, with TRBD2 matching 10 bases. The CDR3 extends over 17 amino acids. Germline V CDR1 and CDR2: LNHDA, SQIVND (reference sequence). Unmatched junction bases numbered 9, after V lost 6 bases and J lost 0 bases. CDR3 sequence reads: CASSPRTTSGSTDTQYF. For the CDR3, the DNA is TGTGCCAGTAGCCCCCGAACGACTAGCGGGAGCACAGATACGCAGTATTTT. The whole variable domain, remainder taken from reference TRBV19 and TRBJ2-3, is DGGITQSPKYLFRKEGQNVTLSCEQNLNHDAMYWYRQDPGQGLRLIYYSQIVNDFQKGDIAEGYSVSREKKESFPLTVTSAQKNPTAFYLCASSPRTTSGSTDTQYFGPGTRLTVL.

This clone came up a few times. The V gene is TRBV7-9, the J gene TRBJ1-1; no firm D call. The CDR3 extends over 16 amino acids. V shed 5 bases and J shed 0 bases, with 16 bases lying between them. CDR1 is SEHNR, CDR2 FQNEAQ, per germline (reference sequence). The CDR3 is CASSPTRGRLNTEAFF. CDR3 in DNA: TGTGCCAGCAGCCCCACTCGAGGGAGACTGAACACTGAAGCTTTCTTT.

The V call is TRBV29-1, the J call TRBJ2-2, with 10 bases fitting TRBD1. This CDR3 is 15 amino acids long. Germline V gives CDR1 SQVTM, CDR2 ANQGSEA. Trimming took 5 bases from V and 6 from J; bases not matched to a gene: 9. CDR3 residues: CSVSATGGEAGELFF. CDR3 sequence (DNA): TGCAGCGTTTCTGCGACAGGGGGCGAGGCCGGGGAGCTGTTTTTT.

J is TRBJ2-3 and V is TRBV5-1; D is perhaps TRBD1 (6 bases). V was cut by 4 bases and J by 4 bases, with 13 bases left in between. Germline V gene lookup returns CDR1 SGHRS and CDR2 YFSETQ. The CDR3 is 14 residues long. The CDR3 here is CASSEGGVADTQYF. In DNA, the CDR3 is TGCGCCAGCAGCGAAGGGGGAGTCGCAGATACGCAGTATTTT. The whole variable domain, remainder taken from reference TRBV5-1 and TRBJ2-3, is KAGVTQTPRYLIKTRGQQVTLSCSPISGHRSVSWYQQTPGQGLQFLFEYFSETQRNKGNFPGRFSGRQFSNSRSEMNVSTLELGDSALYLCASSEGGVADTQYFGPGTRLTVL.

Only a few counts were recorded for this clone. The rearrangement joins TRBV27 to TRBJ1-1; D is uncertain. V lost 6 bases to trimming and J lost 0 bases, with 8 bases between them. The germline V gene has CDR1 MNHEY and CDR2 SMNVEV (reference sequence). This CDR3 contains 13 residues. The CDR3 reads CASRQYLNTEAFF. CDR3 DNA sequence: TGTGCCAGCAGACAGTATCTGAACACTGAAGCTTTCTTT.

The V gene is TRBV15, the J gene TRBJ2-1; 12 positions match TRBD2. The CDR3 totals 18 residues. The germline V gene encodes CDR1 LNHNV and CDR2 YYDKDF (reference sequence). Germline trimming cut 1 base from V and 6 bases from J; bases unmatched to any gene: 10. CDR3 nucleotides: TGTGCCACCAGCAGAGTGCCTAGCGGGAGGGCCGGGGGCAATGAGCAGTTCTTC. Its protein is CATSRVPSGRAGGNEQFF.

This clone turned up a few times. The V call is TRBV4-1, the J call TRBJ1-1; D perhaps matches TRBD1 (6 bases). CDR1 and CDR2 (germline): MGHRA, YSYEKL. This CDR3 has 15 residues. V shed 4 bases and J shed 4 bases, with 16 bases lying between them. CDR3 loop: CASSPTQGKGTEAFF. Here the CDR3 DNA reads TGCGCCAGCAGCCCAACACAGGGTAAGGGCACTGAAGCTTTCTTT.

This clone has just a few counts. The chain employs TRBV5-4 and TRBJ2-5; TRBD2 aligns across 9 bases. The CDR3 runs to 15 residues. Germline V gene data show CDR1 as SGHNT and CDR2 as YYREEE (reference sequence). The V gene end was trimmed by 5 bases and the J gene end by 1 base; junction bases not matched to a gene: 6. CDR3: CASRSGRKLQETQYF. CDR3 coding DNA: TGTGCCAGCAGGAGCGGGAGGAAGCTCCAAGAGACCCAGTACTTC.

This chain connects TRBV7-6 to TRBJ2-3; 12 positions agree with TRBD1. Germline CDR1 and CDR2: SGHVS and FNYEAQ. The V gene end was trimmed by 2 bases and the J gene end by 3 bases; junction bases not matched to a gene: 12. There are 19 residues in the CDR3. Here the CDR3 DNA reads TGTGCCAGCAGCTTAACAGGGACAGGGGGCGTAGTAAGGACAGATACGCAGTATTTT. This gives the protein CASSLTGTGGVVRTDTQYF. The complete variable domain, with remaining parts taken from reference TRBV7-6 and TRBJ2-3, reads GAGVSQSPRYKVTKRGQDVALRCDPISGHVSLYWYRQALGQGPEFLTYFNYEAQQDKSGLPNDRFSAERPEGSISTLTIQRTEQRDSAMYRCASSLTGTGGVVRTDTQYFGPGTRLTVL.

Only a few counts were recorded for this clone. The V call is TRBV7-6, the J call TRBJ2-1; 7 bases align to TRBD2. The CDR3 sequence is 14 residues long. CDR1 and CDR2 (germline): SGHVS, FNYEAQ. The ends lost 5 bases at V and 9 bases at J; junction bases unmatched: 10. The CDR3 coding sequence is TGTGCCAGCAGCCCTCCGGGGAGGGCAGGTGAGCAGTTCTTC. Translation: CASSPPGRAGEQFF.

This clone was seen only a few times. The rearrangement links TRBV29-1 to TRBJ2-3; D ambiguous. V was clipped by 6 bases and J by 2 bases, with 6 bases between them. Per germline, CDR1 SQVTM and CDR2 ANQGSEA. The CDR3 length is 11 residues. The CDR3 is CSVDNTDTQYF. The CDR3 region has the DNA TGCAGCGTCGACAACACAGATACGCAGTATTTT.

This clone appeared a few times. The CDR3 here is CASSQDPRGRDTQYF. The CDR3 nucleotides read TGTGCCAGCAGCCAAGATCCCAGGGGCAGAGATACGCAGTATTTT. V and J are TRBV4-2 and TRBJ2-3; D perhaps matches TRBD1 (6 bases). Germline-derived CDR1 and CDR2 are LGHNA and YNFKEQ. V was cut by 0 bases and J by 5 bases, with 12 bases left in between. This CDR3 comprises 15 residues.

This clone came up a few times. The chain employs TRBV25-1 and TRBJ2-5; 7 positions agree with TRBD1. After removal of 6 bases from V and 2 bases from J, the junction contained 9 bases not matched to a gene. Germline V gene sequence: CDR1 MGHDK, CDR2 SYGVNS. The CDR3 is 15 amino acids. The CDR3 DNA reads TGTGCCAGCAGCCAGGTAACAGGGGCGCAAGAGACCCAGTACTTC. Translated, it gives CASSQVTGAQETQYF.

This clone was counted a few times. The chain is built from TRBV25-1 and TRBJ2-6; 11 bases are a match to TRBD2. The CDR3 is 18 amino acids. Germline CDR1 reads MGHDK; CDR2 reads SYGVNS. With 5 bases clipped from V and 0 bases from J, the junction kept 6 bases outside the gene matches. The CDR3: CASSTLTSGASGANVLTF. The CDR3 DNA reads as TGTGCCAGCAGTACTTTGACTAGCGGGGCCTCTGGGGCCAACGTCCTGACTTTC. The whole variable domain, filled in from reference TRBV25-1 and TRBJ2-6, reads EADIYQTPRYLVIGTGKKITLECSQTMGHDKMYWYQQDPGMELHLIHYSYGVNSTEKGDLSSESTVSRIRTEHFPLTLESARPSHTSQYLCASSTLTSGASGANVLTFGAGSRLTVL.

As regards this clone: At the DNA level, this CDR3 is encoded by other sequences in the same sample as well. In DNA form, the CDR3 reads TGTGCCAGCAGCCTCGGACTAGCGGGTAGCACAGATACGCAGTATTTT. Translation gives CASSLGLAGSTDTQYF. The rearrangement uses TRBV7-9 and TRBJ2-3; 11 bases are shared with TRBD2. V lost 5 bases and J lost 0; bases outside the gene matches: 4. The CDR3 sequence is 16 residues long. The V gene's germline CDR1 is SEHNR and CDR2 FQNEAQ (reference sequence).

V gene TRBV7-9 combines with J gene TRBJ1-1; D is perhaps TRBD1 (5 bases). Trimming left V 3 bases short and J 5 bases short, with 10 bases between. Germline CDR1 SEHNR, CDR2 FQNEAQ (reference sequence). The CDR3 has 13 amino acids. CDR3 sequence: CASSFGGRTEAFF. Written as DNA, the CDR3 is TGTGCCAGCAGCTTCGGGGGAAGGACTGAAGCTTTCTTT.

In this sample, this clone turned up a few times. DNA of the CDR3: TGTGCCAGCAGTTACCCAAGGGGTGTCCGAGATACGCAGTATTTT. It yields the protein CASSYPRGVRDTQYF. The chain has TRBV6-6 and TRBJ2-3, with D possibly TRBD1 on 5 matching bases. From germline, CDR1 is MNHNY and CDR2 SVGAGI (reference sequence). This CDR3 region has 15 residues. V was cut by 2 bases and J by 5 bases, with 14 bases left in between.

The chain combines TRBV5-6 with TRBJ2-1, with TRBD2 matching 9 bases. Germline assignment: CDR1 SGHDT and CDR2 YYEEEE. The CDR3 totals 16 residues. Germline trimming cut 7 bases from V and 8 bases from J; bases unmatched to any gene: 16. The CDR3 sequence is CASGFTGTSIRDEQFF. The DNA for the CDR3 is TGTGCCAGCGGATTCACCGGGACTAGCATCAGGGATGAGCAGTTCTTC. The variable domain in full, completed from reference TRBV5-6 and TRBJ2-1, reads DAGVTQSPTHLIKTRGQQVTLRCSPKSGHDTVSWYQQALGQGPQFIFQYYEEEERQRGNFPDRFSGHQFPNYSSELNVNALLLGDSALYLCASGFTGTSIRDEQFFGPGTRLTVL.

This clone was counted a few times. The chain uses TRBV6-1 and TRBJ2-2; possible D gene TRBD1, 5 bases. Trimming removed 0 bases from V and 5 bases from J, with 10 bases in between. Germline V gene lookup returns CDR1 MNHNS and CDR2 SASEGT. This CDR3 comprises 15 residues. This CDR3 is CASSEASQGTGELFF. CDR3 coding DNA: TGTGCCAGCAGTGAAGCAAGCCAGGGAACCGGGGAGCTGTTTTTT.

The V call is TRBV7-8, the J call TRBJ2-3, with no clear D. V lost 2 bases, J lost 6 bases, and 3 bases lay in between. Germline V CDR1 and CDR2: SGHVS, FQNEAQ. This CDR3 spans 11 amino acids. DNA for the CDR3: TGTGCCAGCAGCTTACGGGATACGCAGTATTTT. Protein product: CASSLRDTQYF.

This clone was picked up many times. The J gene is TRBJ2-3, the V gene TRBV5-4; 8 positions agree with TRBD2. V lost 6 bases, J lost 2 bases, and 5 bases stayed unmatched. The CDR3 is 14 residues long. Per the germline V gene, CDR1 is SGHNT and CDR2 is YYREEE (reference sequence). CDR3 residues: CASIGGAATDTQYF. CDR3 DNA: TGTGCCAGCATCGGGGGGGCGGCCACAGATACGCAGTATTTT.